There are a few counts of the clone carrying this T cell receptor beta chain. Its target is not known. The V gene's germline CDR1 is SGHAT and CDR2 FQNNGV. Trimming removed 2 bases from V and 4 bases from J; junction bases left unmatched: 15. This CDR3 spans 20 amino acids. Unique molecular identifiers (one per individual cDNA molecule) were attached. TCRdb processed the 5' RACE reads anew with MiXCR; each CDR3 protein has one entry. There are 75,000 to 90,000 distinct CDR3 sequences in the sample; about 15% occur only once, and 4.5% to 7% lies in the top ten. This entry comes from a study of early T cells in non-severe SARS-CoV-2 infection. Overall study: Unsorted whole-blood RNA was sequenced in bulk, leaving chains unpaired. General study results and limits: In VDJdb matching, anti-spike CD8 responses were favored while private and CD4 specificities went missing.

The sequence came from an adult who was a healthcare worker with PCR-confirmed SARS-CoV-2 infection or an uninfected control (not recorded which). The genes are TRBV11-2 and TRBJ2-5, with TRBD2 matching over 14 bases. The sample was whole blood. In DNA form, the CDR3 reads TGTGCCAGCAGCTTACTCGGACTAGCGGGAGGCGACCTTTCACGAGAGACCCAGTACTTC. This encodes CASSLLGLAGGDLSRETQYF.